A single sample is the source of the 12 T cell receptor beta chains below, sequenced in a study of blood T cell repertoires in COVID-19. TCRdb keeps only in-frame clones here, not all; method: immunoSEQ multiplex PCR. The table lists roughly 280,000 clones, approximately 90% of them singletons. Sequenced material: PBMCs or T cells enriched from blood (not recorded which). The receptors were sampled from a woman between 18 and 29 years old who had recovered from COVID-19.

CDR3 protein: CASSDSPGINYGYTF. The CDR3 coding sequence is TGTGCCAGCAGTGACTCGCCGGGGATTAACTATGGCTACACCTTC. V is TRBV6-4 and J is TRBJ1-2; the D is unclear. Between the trimmed V and J ends, which lost 0 bases and 1 base, there was a span of 9 bases. CDR3 size: 15 residues. CDR1 is MRHNA and CDR2 is SNTAGT in the germline V gene.

This rearrangement joins TRBV5-1 to TRBJ2-1, with 8 bases fitting TRBD1. Trimming removed 5 bases from V and 10 bases from J; junction bases left unmatched: 8. This CDR3 has 13 amino acids. Looked up from germline, CDR1 is SGHRS and CDR2 is YFSETQ. The CDR3: CASSTGQGGEQFF. The CDR3 DNA is TGCGCCAGCAGTACAGGACAGGGTGGGGAGCAGTTCTTC.

The rearrangement links TRBV11-1 to TRBJ2-7; D remains unclear. V dropped 3 bases and J dropped 0 bases, with 9 bases sitting between them. This CDR3 comprises 14 residues. Germline CDR1 reads SGHAT; CDR2 reads FQDESV (reference sequence). Written as DNA, the CDR3 is TGTGCCAGCAGCTTGAAATGGAGCTCCTACGAGCAGTACTTC. Protein: CASSLKWSSYEQYF.

The V gene is TRBV7-3, the J gene TRBJ2-5, with D hard to call. The CDR3 runs 13 residues. CDR1 is SGHTA and CDR2 is FQGTGA in the germline V gene. V was shortened by 4 bases and J by 3 bases, with 9 bases between the two germline ends. DNA for the CDR3: TGTGCCAGCAGCTCTCTCCCCGAAGAGACCCAGTACTTC. The encoded protein is CASSSLPEETQYF. Combining the CDR3 with reference TRBV7-3 and TRBJ2-5 gives the whole variable domain GAGVSQTPSNKVTEKGKYVELRCDPISGHTALYWYRQSLGQGPEFLIYFQGTGAADDSGLPNDRFFAVRPEGSVSTLKIQRTERGDSAVYLCASSSLPEETQYFGPGTRLLVL.

The gene calls are TRBV29-1 and TRBJ1-2; unclear D gene. V was cut by 1 base and J by 8 bases, with 14 bases left in between. The CDR3 covers 13 residues. Germline CDR1 reads SQVTM; CDR2 reads ANQGSEA. DNA of the CDR3: TGCAGCGTTGAAGGTCAGGCAAGTTACGGCTACACCTTC. This codes for CSVEGQASYGYTF. The whole variable domain, remainder taken from reference TRBV29-1 and TRBJ1-2, is SAVISQKPSRDICQRGTSLTIQCQVDSQVTMMFWYRQQPGQSLTLIATANQGSEATYESGFVIDKFPISRPNLTFSTLTVSNMSPEDSSIYLCSVEGQASYGYTFGSGTRLTVV.

The rearrangement links TRBV19 to TRBJ2-3, with 8 bases that match TRBD2. This CDR3 spans 18 amino acids. The J segment lost 3 bases and the V segment lost 1 base, leaving 12 bases of the junction unmatched. Germline V gene lookup returns CDR1 LNHDA and CDR2 SQIVND (reference sequence). CDR3 residues: CASSIAPLRPGGTDTQYF. The CDR3 DNA is TGTGCCAGTAGTATAGCTCCCCTGCGCCCGGGGGGGACAGATACGCAGTATTTT. Full variable domain (remainder filled in from reference TRBV19 and TRBJ2-3): DGGITQSPKYLFRKEGQNVTLSCEQNLNHDAMYWYRQDPGQGLRLIYYSQIVNDFQKGDIAEGYSVSREKKESFPLTVTSAQKNPTAFYLCASSIAPLRPGGTDTQYFGPGTRLTVL.

The genes are TRBV20-1 and TRBJ1-1; tentative D call: TRBD1 (5 bases). V lost 3 bases and J 10 bases, leaving 12 bases between the germline ends. In germline, CDR1 is DFQATT, CDR2 SNEGSKA (reference sequence). The CDR3 loop spans 11 amino acids. In nucleotides, the CDR3 is TGCAGTGCTAGTGTCGGGGGGGGAGCTTTCTTT. This translates into CSASVGGGAFF.

The chain recombines TRBV19 with TRBJ1-1; a possible D gene is TRBD1 (6 bases). Per the germline V gene, CDR1 is LNHDA and CDR2 is SQIVND (reference sequence). The CDR3 has 13 amino acids. The germline V and J ends were trimmed by 4 bases and 6 bases, with 12 bases remaining between them. CDR3 loop: CASSRDTGPEAFF. Here the CDR3 DNA reads TGTGCCAGTAGTAGGGACACAGGACCTGAAGCTTTCTTT.

This chain connects TRBV2 to TRBJ2-3; D is possibly TRBD1 (6 bases). Germline V gene sequence: CDR1 SNHLY, CDR2 FYNNEI. V shed 3 bases and J shed 2 bases, with 12 bases lying between them. CDR3 length: 15 residues. The CDR3 DNA is TGTGCCAGCAGTGAGGAGGACAGACTCACAGATACGCAGTATTTT. This gives the protein CASSEEDRLTDTQYF.

V gene TRBV2 combines with J gene TRBJ2-1; D is undetermined. Trimming left V 2 bases short and J 7 bases short, with 9 bases between. The CDR3 is 13 residues long. CDR1 and CDR2 (germline): SNHLY, FYNNEI. This CDR3 reads CASSERPGNEQFF. CDR3 sequence (DNA): TGTGCCAGCAGTGAACGTCCGGGTAATGAGCAGTTCTTC.

The genes are TRBV6-5 and TRBJ1-1, with 8 nucleotides matching TRBD1. After removal of 6 bases from V and 2 bases from J, the junction contained 8 bases not matched to a gene. The germline V gene encodes CDR1 MNHEY and CDR2 SVGAGI. The CDR3 sequence is 15 residues long. Here the CDR3 reads CASRPGTGLNTEAFF. In DNA form, the CDR3 reads TGTGCCAGCAGGCCGGGGACAGGCCTAAACACTGAAGCTTTCTTT.

The chain links TRBV24-1 to TRBJ2-3; 13 positions agree with TRBD2. J lost 1 base, V lost 4 bases, and 7 bases had no gene match. CDR1 and CDR2 (germline): KGHDR, SFDVKD. The CDR3 contains 18 residues. The CDR3 DNA sequence: TGTGCCACCAGTGACCGTCCCGGGACTAGCGGGGGCACAGATACGCAGTATTTT. Amino acid sequence: CATSDRPGTSGGTDTQYF.